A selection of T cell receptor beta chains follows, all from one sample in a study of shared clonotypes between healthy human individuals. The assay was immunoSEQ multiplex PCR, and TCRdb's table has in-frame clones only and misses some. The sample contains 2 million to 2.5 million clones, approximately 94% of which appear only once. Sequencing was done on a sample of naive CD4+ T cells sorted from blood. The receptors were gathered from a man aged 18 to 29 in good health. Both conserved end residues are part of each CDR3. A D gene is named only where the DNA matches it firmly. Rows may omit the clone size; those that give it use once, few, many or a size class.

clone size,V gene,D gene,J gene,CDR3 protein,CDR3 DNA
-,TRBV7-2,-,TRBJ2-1,CASSLDGQSHNEQFF,TGTGCCAGCAGCTTAGACGGACAGTCCCACAATGAGCAGTTCTTC
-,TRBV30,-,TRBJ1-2,CARDRGHGYTF,TGTGCCCGAGATAGAGGGCATGGCTACACCTTC
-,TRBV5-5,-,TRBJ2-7,CASSSRGSLRGEQYF,TGTGCCAGCAGCAGCCGGGGAAGCCTGCGGGGCGAGCAGTACTTC
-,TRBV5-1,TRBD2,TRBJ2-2,CASSSLLAENTGELFF,TGCGCCAGCAGCTCGCTACTAGCGGAGAACACCGGGGAGCTGTTTTTT
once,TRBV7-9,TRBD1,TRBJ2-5,CASSFSGTAKETQYF,TGTGCCAGCAGCTTCTCAGGGACAGCTAAAGAGACCCAGTACTTC
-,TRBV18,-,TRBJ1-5,CASSLTDNQPQHF,TGTGCCAGCTCACTGACAGACAATCAGCCCCAGCATTTT
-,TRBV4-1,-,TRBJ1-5,CASSQDNWQGGNQPQHF,TGCGCCAGCAGCCAAGATAATTGGCAGGGTGGCAATCAGCCCCAGCATTTT
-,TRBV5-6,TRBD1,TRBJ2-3,CASSYRGHGSDTQYF,TGTGCCAGCAGTTACAGGGGGCACGGGTCAGATACGCAGTATTTT
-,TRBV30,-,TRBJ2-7,CAWRMTGGSSYEQYF,TGTGCCTGGAGAATGACAGGAGGCAGCTCCTACGAGCAGTACTTC
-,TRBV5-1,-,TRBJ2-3,CASSFRQAASTDTQYF,TGCGCCAGCAGCTTTCGACAGGCTGCTAGCACAGATACGCAGTATTTT
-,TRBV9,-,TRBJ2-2,CASSVRRENTGELFF,TGTGCCAGCAGCGTACGGCGCGAGAACACCGGGGAGCTGTTTTTT
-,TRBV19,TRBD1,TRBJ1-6,CASSMGTGGGGSPLHF,TGTGCCAGTAGTATGGGAACAGGGGGAGGTGGTTCACCCCTCCACTTT
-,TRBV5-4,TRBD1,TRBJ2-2,CASSLGGQIPGELFF,TGTGCCAGCAGCTTGGGGGGACAGATTCCCGGGGAGCTGTTTTTT
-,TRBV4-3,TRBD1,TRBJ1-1,CASSQNRITARTGQGNTEAFF,TGCGCCAGCAGCCAAAATCGAATTACGGCTCGTACGGGACAGGGGAACACTGAAGCTTTCTTT
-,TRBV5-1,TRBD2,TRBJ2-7,CASSRTSGSYEQYF,TGCGCCAGCAGCCGGACTAGCGGGTCCTACGAGCAGTACTTC
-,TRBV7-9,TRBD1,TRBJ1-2,CAIPGRTGDYGYTF,TGTGCCATACCTGGGAGGACAGGGGACTATGGCTACACCTTC
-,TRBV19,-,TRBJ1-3,CASSPGSGNTIYF,TGTGCCAGTAGTCCCGGGAGTGGAAACACCATATATTTT
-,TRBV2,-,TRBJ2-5,CASSSDQETQYF,TGTGCCAGCAGTTCAGACCAAGAGACCCAGTACTTC
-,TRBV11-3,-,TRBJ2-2,CASSLGPIEATGELFF,TGTGCCAGCAGCTTAGGCCCTATAGAAGCCACCGGGGAGCTGTTTTTT
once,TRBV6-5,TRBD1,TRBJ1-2,CASSRTGGGNYGYTF,TGTGCCAGCAGTAGAACAGGGGGCGGGAACTATGGCTACACCTTC
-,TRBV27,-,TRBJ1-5,CASSLSAGFPFQPQHF,TGTGCCAGCAGTTTATCGGCAGGTTTCCCCTTTCAGCCCCAGCATTTT
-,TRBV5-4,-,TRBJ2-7,CASSFPGTDEQYF,TGTGCCAGCAGCTTCCCCGGGACCGACGAGCAGTACTTC
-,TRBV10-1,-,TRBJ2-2,CASSDRGAGNTGELFF,TGCGCCAGCAGTGATCGGGGGGCAGGGAACACCGGGGAGCTGTTTTTT
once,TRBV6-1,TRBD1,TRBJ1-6,CASSARDRGDSPLHF,TGTGCCAGCAGCGCTCGGGACAGGGGCGATTCACCCCTCCACTTT
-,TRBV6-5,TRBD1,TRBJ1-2,CASSKDRGSGYTF,TGTGCCAGCAGTAAAGACAGGGGTTCGGGCTACACCTTC
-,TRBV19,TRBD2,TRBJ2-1,CASTTLAGDSNEQFF,TGTGCCAGTACCACGCTAGCGGGAGATAGCAATGAGCAGTTCTTC
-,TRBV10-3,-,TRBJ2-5,CASGRQETQYF,TGTGCCTCCGGACGGCAAGAGACCCAGTACTTC
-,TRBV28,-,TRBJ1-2,CASSLWVQGHGYTF,TGTGCCAGCAGTTTATGGGTCCAGGGTCATGGCTACACCTTC
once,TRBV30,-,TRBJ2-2,CAWDWQGRTGELFF,TGTGCCTGGGATTGGCAGGGCAGAACCGGGGAGCTGTTTTTT
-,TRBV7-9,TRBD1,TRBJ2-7,CASSLRQGPSYEQYF,TGTGCCAGCAGCTTAAGACAGGGCCCCTCCTACGAGCAGTACTTC
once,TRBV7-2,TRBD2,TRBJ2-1,CASSLRASGNHNEQFF,TGTGCCAGCAGCTTAAGGGCTAGCGGGAACCACAATGAGCAGTTCTTC
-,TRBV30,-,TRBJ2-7,CAWGETGTQQYF,TGTGCCTGGGGGGAGACCGGGACCCAGCAGTACTTC
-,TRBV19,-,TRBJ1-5,CASSRGGGQPQHF,TGTGCCAGTAGTAGGGGGGGAGGACAGCCCCAGCATTTT
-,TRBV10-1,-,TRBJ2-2,CASSGRPNTGELFF,TGCGCCAGCAGTGGCCGGCCGAACACCGGGGAGCTGTTTTTT
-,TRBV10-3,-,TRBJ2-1,CAIGGELGRYNEQFF,TGTGCCATCGGCGGGGAGCTTGGACGGTACAATGAGCAGTTCTTC
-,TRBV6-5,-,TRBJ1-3,CASSYSMGPDTIYF,TGTGCCAGCAGTTACTCGATGGGACCCGACACCATATATTTT
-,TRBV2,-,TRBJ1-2,CASTQRMTNYGYTF,TGTGCCAGCACCCAAAGGATGACGAACTATGGCTACACCTTC
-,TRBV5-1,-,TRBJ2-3,CASSRDLMDTQYF,TGCGCCAGCAGTCGGGACTTAATGGATACGCAGTATTTT
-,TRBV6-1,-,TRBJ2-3,CASRRGPWGTDTQYF,TGTGCCAGCAGACGGGGCCCCTGGGGCACAGATACGCAGTATTTT
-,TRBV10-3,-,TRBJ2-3,CAISEPNMGVRSTDTQYF,TGTGCCATCAGTGAGCCGAATATGGGGGTAAGAAGCACAGATACGCAGTATTTT
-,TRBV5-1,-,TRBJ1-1,CASSLESRTEAFF,TGCGCCAGCAGCTTGGAAAGTCGAACTGAAGCTTTCTTT
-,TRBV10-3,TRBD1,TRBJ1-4,CAITGGFNEKLFF,TGTGCCATCACAGGGGGCTTTAATGAAAAACTGTTTTTT
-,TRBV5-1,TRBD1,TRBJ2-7,CASSLGQGGRSTF,TGCGCCAGCAGCCTAGGACAGGGAGGTCGATCCACCTTC
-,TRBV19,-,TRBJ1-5,CASSIEQGKGQPQHF,TGTGCCAGTAGTATAGAACAGGGAAAGGGCCAGCCCCAGCATTTT
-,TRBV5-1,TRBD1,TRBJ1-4,CASSLVGTGYEKLFF,TGCGCCAGCAGCTTGGTGGGGACAGGGTACGAAAAACTGTTTTTT
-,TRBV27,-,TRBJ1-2,CASRADTFQASGYTF,TGTGCCAGCAGAGCTGACACCTTCCAAGCAAGTGGCTACACCTTC
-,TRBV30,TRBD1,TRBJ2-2,CAWSETGAGELFF,TGTGCCTGGAGTGAGACAGGGGCCGGGGAGCTGTTTTTT
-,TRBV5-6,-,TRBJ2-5,CASSRVGGETQYF,TGTGCCAGCAGCCGCGTAGGGGGTGAGACCCAGTACTTC
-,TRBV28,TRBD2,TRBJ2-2,CASSHGGAGGTGELFF,TGTGCCAGCAGTCACGGGGGGGCCGGTGGCACCGGGGAGCTGTTTTTT